This is a list of T cell receptor beta chains from one sample in a study of blood T cell repertoires in COVID-19. Clones were sequenced by immunoSEQ multiplex PCR, and TCRdb holds only the in-frame ones, with some missing. Of over 40,000 clones listed, 65% to 90% are singletons. Sequenced: peripheral blood. The receptors here all came from a human donor in a cohort sampled during active COVID-19. The CDR3 runs from the conserved cysteine through the conserved F or W. D genes are given only for firm matches. A row's size may be missing; if present it is once, few, many or a size class.

cdr3_nt cdr3_aa v_call clone_size j_call d_call
TGCGCCAGCAGCTTGGGTCAGGTCTCTGGGGCCAACGTCCTGACTTTC CASSLGQVSGANVLTF TRBV5-1 . TRBJ2-6 .
TGTGCCACCAGTGGCTCCGGGACTCCCAACACAGATACGCAGTATTTT CATSGSGTPNTDTQYF TRBV24-1 once TRBJ2-3 .
TGTGCCACCAGTGCCCATGGGACACCTAACAATCAGCCCCAGCATTTT CATSAHGTPNNQPQHF TRBV24-1 few TRBJ1-5 .
TGTGCCAGCAGGCGAGGCCCCCTCCTTACCCCCTACGAGCAGTACTTC CASRRGPLLTPYEQYF TRBV28 . TRBJ2-7 .
TGTGCCAGCAGTCCCCGGGGGAACACTGAAGCTTTCTTT CASSPRGNTEAFF TRBV12-3/TRBV12-4 . TRBJ1-1 .
TGTGCCAGCAGCCAAGATCTAAGGCTAGCGGGAGACGAGCAGTACTTC CASSQDLRLAGDEQYF TRBV4-2 . TRBJ2-7 TRBD2
TGTGCCAGCAGCTTAGTCCGGGAGAAAATCTACGAGCAGTACTTC CASSLVREKIYEQYF TRBV11-2 . TRBJ2-7 .
TGTGCCAGCAGCTCGGACAGAAATCAGCCCCAGCATTTT CASSSDRNQPQHF TRBV7-8 . TRBJ1-5 .
TGTGCCAGCAGTTACGGGCTACTAGACGTCAATGAGCAGTTCTTC CASSYGLLDVNEQFF TRBV6-5 . TRBJ2-1 .
TGTGCCAGCTCACAGGACAGGGGAACGAACACCGGGGAGCTGTTTTTT CASSQDRGTNTGELFF TRBV18 . TRBJ2-2 TRBD1
TGTGCCAGTAGTATAGTGGGTAGCGGGAGTGTCACTACGCAGTATTTT CASSIVGSGSVTTQYF TRBV19 . TRBJ2-3 TRBD2
TGTGCCAGCAGCCAAGGGACTAGCTTTCTCAATGAGCAGTTCTTC CASSQGTSFLNEQFF TRBV5-4 . TRBJ2-1 TRBD2
TGTGCCAGTAGTATATGGCAGGGGTCTAATGAAAAACTGTTTTTT CASSIWQGSNEKLFF TRBV19 once TRBJ1-4 .
TGTGCCAGTAGTATAGGCGGGGGGACGACCCAGTACTTC CASSIGGGTTQYF TRBV19 once TRBJ2-5 TRBD2
TGTGCCAGCAGCTTAGCCGGAGAGGGGGTGGGTGAAGCTTTCTTT CASSLAGEGVGEAFF TRBV7-9 . TRBJ1-1 .
TGTGCCAGCAGTTTCTCGGGGAACACTGAAGCTTTCTTT CASSFSGNTEAFF TRBV28 . TRBJ1-1 .
TGTGCCTGGAGTGCAGGGACAGGGGGCGCTGGCTACACCTTC CAWSAGTGGAGYTF TRBV30 . TRBJ1-2 TRBD1
TGTGCCAGCAGCCCCTGGGGACGGACTAACTCTGGGGCCAACGTCCTGACTTTC CASSPWGRTNSGANVLTF TRBV3-1/TRBV3-2 . TRBJ2-6 .
TGTGCCAGCCGAGGGATTTGGGAGACCCAGTACTTC CASRGIWETQYF TRBV27 . TRBJ2-5 .
TGTGCCAGCAGCTTAAGCGGGAGGATCACAGATACGCAGTATTTT CASSLSGRITDTQYF TRBV7-2 . TRBJ2-3 TRBD2
TGTGCCAGCAGCTTTGGGGGGGCTCGAGTAAACACTGAAGCTTTCTTT CASSFGGARVNTEAFF TRBV7-2 . TRBJ1-1 .
TGCGCCAGCAGCCCCTCTAGCGGGAGCTCCTACAATGAGCAGTTCTTC CASSPSSGSSYNEQFF TRBV5-1 . TRBJ2-1 TRBD2
TGTGCCAGCAGCCTAGTCGGCGGGAGGGCCGATGAGCAGTTCTTC CASSLVGGRADEQFF TRBV7-3 . TRBJ2-1 TRBD2
TGCGCCAGCAGCTTAGGGGACAGGGCTTTCTCTGGAAACACCATATATTTT CASSLGDRAFSGNTIYF TRBV5-1 . TRBJ1-3 TRBD1
TGTGCCAGCGGGGCTTGGGGCAGACAGCAGTACTTC CASGAWGRQQYF TRBV12-3/TRBV12-4 . TRBJ2-7 .
TGTGCCAGCAGCTTAGGTCAGGGGCCGTTCTACGAGCAGTACTTC CASSLGQGPFYEQYF TRBV11-2 . TRBJ2-7 .
TGTGCCAGCTCACCAGGGACAGCCTACGAGCAGTACTTC CASSPGTAYEQYF TRBV18 . TRBJ2-7 TRBD1
TGTGCCAGCAGTCCCCCTCGTACAGGGGGCAGTGGCTACACCTTC CASSPPRTGGSGYTF TRBV6-5 . TRBJ1-2 TRBD1
TGTGCCAGCAGTGATCTCGGACAGGTTCAATACGAGCAGTACTTC CASSDLGQVQYEQYF TRBV2 few TRBJ2-7 TRBD1
TGTGCCAGCAGTTCTCATAGCGGGATTGAGCAGTTCTTC CASSSHSGIEQFF TRBV12-3/TRBV12-4 . TRBJ2-1 TRBD2
TGTGCCAGTAGTATAGGCGGACAGAACTATGGCTACACCTTC CASSIGGQNYGYTF TRBV19 . TRBJ1-2 .
TGTGCCAGCAGGGGGACAGGGAACACAGATACGCAGTATTTT CASRGTGNTDTQYF TRBV2 . TRBJ2-3 TRBD1
TGTGCCAGCAGCTTATTCCCAGGCTACGAGCAGTACTTC CASSLFPGYEQYF TRBV11-1 . TRBJ2-7 .
TGTGCCACCCAGTTTACGGGGAATCAGCCCCAGCATTTT CATQFTGNQPQHF TRBV12-3/TRBV12-4 . TRBJ1-5 .
TGTGCCAGTCAAAGTCAGGTGAGCTCCTACGAGCAGTACTTC CASQSQVSSYEQYF TRBV19 few TRBJ2-7 .
TGTGCCAGCAGTCAACAGGGAAATGAAAAACTGTTTTTT CASSQQGNEKLFF TRBV6-5 . TRBJ1-4 .
TGTGCCAGCAGCTTAAGAAGCGGGAGATCGACCGGGGAGCTGTTTTTT CASSLRSGRSTGELFF TRBV7-3 . TRBJ2-2 TRBD2
TGTGCCAGCAGTTACTCGCCCAGCGGGAGAAGAAATGAGCAGTACTTC CASSYSPSGRRNEQYF TRBV6-5 . TRBJ2-7 TRBD2
TGTGCCTGCCGTAGGGGGGAAAAACTGTTTTTT CACRRGEKLFF TRBV30 . TRBJ1-4 .
TGTGCCAGCAGCTGGGCTGCGGGAGCCTACAATGAGCAGTTCTTC CASSWAAGAYNEQFF TRBV5-4 once TRBJ2-1 TRBD2
TGTGCCAGCAGCTTAGGAGCAGGGGGCTTAGGGGGCTACACCTTC CASSLGAGGLGGYTF TRBV7-2 . TRBJ1-2 TRBD1
TGTGCCAGCAGCCTGAACGACAGGGGATATGAAAAACTGTTTTTT CASSLNDRGYEKLFF TRBV7-2 . TRBJ1-4 TRBD1
TGTGCCAGCAGCGCCACTTCCAAAAGCACAGATACGCAGTATTTT CASSATSKSTDTQYF TRBV9 . TRBJ2-3 .
TGTGCCAGCAGTGACAGGTCCGGTGGCTACACCTTC CASSDRSGGYTF TRBV2 . TRBJ1-2 .
TGCGCCAGCAGCTCCACTAGCCGTAGCACAGATACGCAGTATTTT CASSSTSRSTDTQYF TRBV5-1 . TRBJ2-3 .
TGTGCCAGCACCAAGGGGGCGAATCAGCCCCAGCATTTT CASTKGANQPQHF TRBV28 . TRBJ1-5 TRBD1
TGTGCCAGCAGCTTAGGCGCCGCGAACACTGAAGCTTTCTTT CASSLGAANTEAFF TRBV7-6 . TRBJ1-1 .
TGTGCCAGCAGCGTAGGGGGACTAACAGTGGAGACCCAGTACTTC CASSVGGLTVETQYF TRBV9 . TRBJ2-5 TRBD2
TGTGCCTGGAGTGTAGTAGCGGGATCTTCTGTGGAGACCCAGTACTTC CAWSVVAGSSVETQYF TRBV30 . TRBJ2-5 TRBD2
TGTGCCAGCTCAGGTACAGGGGAGGCCGGAGATACGCAGTATTTT CASSGTGEAGDTQYF TRBV18 . TRBJ2-3 .
TGTGCCAGCAGCCCCCAGGGGAGGGGAGAGACCCAGTACTTC CASSPQGRGETQYF TRBV11-2 . TRBJ2-5 .
TGTGCCAGCAGCAAAATTGAGACTAGCGGGGCCTACGAGCAGTACTTC CASSKIETSGAYEQYF TRBV21-1 . TRBJ2-7 .
TGCGCCAGCAGCCCCGGGACAGCGAACACCGGGGAGCTGTTTTTT CASSPGTANTGELFF TRBV4-3 . TRBJ2-2 TRBD1
TGCGCCAGCAGCTTACAACAGGGGTACGAGCAGTACTTC CASSLQQGYEQYF TRBV5-1 . TRBJ2-7 TRBD1